This T cell receptor (beta chain) was recorded in a study of regulatory T cells in long-lasting Graves disease. General observations from the study: Persistent cases favored TRBV28, TRBJ1-2 and TRBJ2-5.

TCR beta libraries were built with iRepertoire HTBI primers and Arm-PCR of CDR3 regions. TCRdb itself ran the multiplex PCR reads through MiXCR, one entry per CDR3 protein. The data hold about 500,000 distinct CDR3 sequences, with roughly 16% observed a single time. Germline V gene lookup returns CDR1 SGHDT and CDR2 YYEEEE. The ends lost 5 bases at V and 11 bases at J; junction bases unmatched: 10. This CDR3 spans 13 amino acids. Time point denoted: newly diagnosed GD, antithyroid drugs for less than 3 months. From RNA extracted from PBMCs, the TCR library was made. Clinicians diagnosed Graves' disease using American Thyroid Association guidelines. In this sample, this clonotype turned up a few times. Its antigen is not known. These records were also assigned to another study, of T cells in Graves' hyperthyroidism and ophthalmopathy. That work adds: Exclusions: uncontrolled infection, other autoimmune disease, pregnancy, lactation.

The clonotype was recovered from a man between 35 and 55 years old with Graves disease. The V and J genes are TRBV5-6 and TRBJ1-3, with 7 bases identical to TRBD1. The specimen was peripheral blood mononuclear cells (PBMCs), collected at new diagnosis, from a patient treated with antithyroid drugs. CDR3 protein: CASRESDRDAIYF. The CDR3 nucleotides read TGTGCCAGCAGGGAAAGCGACAGGGACGCCATATATTTT.